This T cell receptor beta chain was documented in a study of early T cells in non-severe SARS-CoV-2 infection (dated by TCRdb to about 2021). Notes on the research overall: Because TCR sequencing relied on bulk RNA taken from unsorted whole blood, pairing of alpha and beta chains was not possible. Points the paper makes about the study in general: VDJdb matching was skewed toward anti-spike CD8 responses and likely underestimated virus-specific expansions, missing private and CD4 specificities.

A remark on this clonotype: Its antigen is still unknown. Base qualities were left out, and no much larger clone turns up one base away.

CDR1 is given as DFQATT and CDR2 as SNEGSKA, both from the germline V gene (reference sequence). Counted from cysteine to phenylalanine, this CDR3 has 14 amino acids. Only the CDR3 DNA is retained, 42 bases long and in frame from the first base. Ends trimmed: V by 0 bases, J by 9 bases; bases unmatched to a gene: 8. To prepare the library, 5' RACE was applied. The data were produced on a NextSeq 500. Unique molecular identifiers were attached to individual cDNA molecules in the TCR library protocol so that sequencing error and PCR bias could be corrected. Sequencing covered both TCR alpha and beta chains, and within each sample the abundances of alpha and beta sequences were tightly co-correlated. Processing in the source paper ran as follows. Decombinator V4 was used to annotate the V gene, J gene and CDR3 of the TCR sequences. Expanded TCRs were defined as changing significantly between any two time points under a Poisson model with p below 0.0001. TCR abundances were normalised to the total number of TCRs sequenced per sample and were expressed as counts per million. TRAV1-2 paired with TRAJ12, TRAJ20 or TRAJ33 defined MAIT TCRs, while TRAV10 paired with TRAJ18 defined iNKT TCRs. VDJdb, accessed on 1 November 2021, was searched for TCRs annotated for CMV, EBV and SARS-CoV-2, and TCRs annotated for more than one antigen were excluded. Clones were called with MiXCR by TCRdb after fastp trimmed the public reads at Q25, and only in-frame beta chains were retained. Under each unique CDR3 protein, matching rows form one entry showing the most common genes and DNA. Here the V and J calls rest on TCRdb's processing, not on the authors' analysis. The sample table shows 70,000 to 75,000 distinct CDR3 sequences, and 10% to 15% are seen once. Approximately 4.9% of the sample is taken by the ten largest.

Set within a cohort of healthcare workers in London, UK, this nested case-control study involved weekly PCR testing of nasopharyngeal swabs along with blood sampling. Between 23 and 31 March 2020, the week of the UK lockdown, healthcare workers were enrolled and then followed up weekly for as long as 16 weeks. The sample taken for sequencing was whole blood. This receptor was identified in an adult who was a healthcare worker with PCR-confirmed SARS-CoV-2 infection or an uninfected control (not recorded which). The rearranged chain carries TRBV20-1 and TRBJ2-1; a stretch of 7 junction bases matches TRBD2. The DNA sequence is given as TGCAGTGCTAGAGATCTAGGCGGGAGTATTGAGCAGTTCTTC. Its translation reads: CSARDLGGSIEQFF.